This T cell receptor beta chain originates from a study of T cell repertoires in cytomegalovirus infection. In the study overall: A matching HLA type, together with CMV infection, was signaled by public TCR beta signatures.

A remark on this clonotype: Its cognate antigen is unknown.

Study conclusions and caveats: Clonotypes of TCR beta that were HLA-C-restricted and CMV-specific dominated the ex vivo response.

Trimming took 0 bases from V and 2 from J, leaving 11 bases between them. CDR1 is MNHNS, CDR2 SASEGT, per germline. The length of the CDR3 is 15 residues. MiXCR was run by TCRdb on the reads, yielding one entry per CDR3 protein. The table records hundreds of thousands of distinct CDR3 sequences, over 7.5% of them present only once. This chain connects TRBV6-1 to TRBJ2-7; D gene uncertain. Sequences were obtained from PBMCs. The TCR originated in a human donor in good health (CMV status not recorded). Some clones in this sample may be carry-over from other donors' samples. CDR3 nucleotide sequence: TGTGCCAGCAGTGAAGCGTGGCGGCAGCCCTACGAGCAGTACTTC. This translates into CASSEAWRQPYEQYF.